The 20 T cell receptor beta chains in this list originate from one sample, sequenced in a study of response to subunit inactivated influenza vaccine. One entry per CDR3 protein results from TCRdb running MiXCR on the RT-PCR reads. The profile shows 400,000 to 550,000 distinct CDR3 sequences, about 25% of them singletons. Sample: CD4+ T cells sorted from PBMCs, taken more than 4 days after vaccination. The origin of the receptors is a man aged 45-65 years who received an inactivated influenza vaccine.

For the CDR3, the DNA is TGTGCCAGCATCGGGGGGTCGTACTCCTACGAGCAGTACTTC. Translated: CASIGGSYSYEQYF. V and J are TRBV6-1 and TRBJ2-7; 7 nucleotides agree with TRBD2. J gave up 0 bases and V 7 bases, and 6 bases lay outside the gene matches. The CDR3 has 14 residues. CDR1 is MNHNS, CDR2 SASEGT, per germline.

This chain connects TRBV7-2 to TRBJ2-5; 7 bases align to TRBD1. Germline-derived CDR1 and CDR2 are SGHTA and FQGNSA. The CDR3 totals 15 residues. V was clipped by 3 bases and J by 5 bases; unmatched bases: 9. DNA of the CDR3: TGTGCCAGCAGCTTGGACGACAGGGTGGGCGAGACCCAGTACTTC. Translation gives CASSLDDRVGETQYF.

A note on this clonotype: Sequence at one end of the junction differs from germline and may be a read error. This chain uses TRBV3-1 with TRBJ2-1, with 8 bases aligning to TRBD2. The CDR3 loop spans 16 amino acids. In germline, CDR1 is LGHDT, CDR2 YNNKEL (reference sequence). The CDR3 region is CACSQDQGLGYNEQFF. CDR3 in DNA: TGTGCCTGCAGCCAAGATCAGGGACTAGGATACAATGAGCAGTTCTTC.

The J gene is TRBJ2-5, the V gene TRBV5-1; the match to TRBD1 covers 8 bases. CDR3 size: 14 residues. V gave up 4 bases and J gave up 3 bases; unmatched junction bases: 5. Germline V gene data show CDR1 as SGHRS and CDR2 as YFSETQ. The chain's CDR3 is CASSRDRREETQYF. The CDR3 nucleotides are TGCGCCAGCAGCCGGGACAGGAGAGAAGAGACCCAGTACTTC.

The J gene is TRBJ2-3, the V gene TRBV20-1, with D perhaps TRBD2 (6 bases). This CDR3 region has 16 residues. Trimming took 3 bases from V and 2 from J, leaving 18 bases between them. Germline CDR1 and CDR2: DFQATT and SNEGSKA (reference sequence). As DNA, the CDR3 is TGCAGTGCTAGCATCCCCGGGCGGGGCAACACAGATACGCAGTATTTT. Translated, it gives CSASIPGRGNTDTQYF.

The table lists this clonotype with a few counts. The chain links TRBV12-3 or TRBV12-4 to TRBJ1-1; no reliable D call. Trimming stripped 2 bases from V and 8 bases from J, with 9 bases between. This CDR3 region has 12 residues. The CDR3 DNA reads TGTGCCAGCAGTTTAAAACGGTTCGAAGCTTTCTTT. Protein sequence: CASSLKRFEAFF.

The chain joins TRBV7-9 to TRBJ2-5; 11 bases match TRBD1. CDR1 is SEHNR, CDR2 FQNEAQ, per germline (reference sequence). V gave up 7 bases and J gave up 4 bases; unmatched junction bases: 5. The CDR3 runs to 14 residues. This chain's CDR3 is CASTGQGAGETQYF. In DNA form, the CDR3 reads TGTGCCAGCACCGGACAGGGGGCGGGAGAGACCCAGTACTTC.

DNA for the CDR3: TGTGCCAGCAGCGCGGGACCTACCACAGATACGCAGTATTTT. Its protein product is CASSAGPTTDTQYF. The chain links TRBV7-2 to TRBJ2-3; the D gene is possibly TRBD2 (6 bases). CDR1 and CDR2 from the germline V gene are SGHTA and FQGNSA. This CDR3 is built from 14 residues. Trimming shortened V by 5 bases and J by 2 bases, and 11 bases separated the two germline ends.

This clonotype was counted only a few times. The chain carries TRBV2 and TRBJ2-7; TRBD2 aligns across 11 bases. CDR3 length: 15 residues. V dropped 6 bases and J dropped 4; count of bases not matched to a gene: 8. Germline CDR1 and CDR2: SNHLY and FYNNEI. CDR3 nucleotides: TGTGCCAGCAGGTCAGGACTAGCGGGTGGTTACGAGCAGTACTTC. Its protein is CASRSGLAGGYEQYF.

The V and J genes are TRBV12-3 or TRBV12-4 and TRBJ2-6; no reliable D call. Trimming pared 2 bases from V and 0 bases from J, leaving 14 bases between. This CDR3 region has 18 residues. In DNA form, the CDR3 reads TGTGCCAGCAGTTTAAGGCACTACCCCAACTCTGGGGCCAACGTCCTGACTTTC. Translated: CASSLRHYPNSGANVLTF.

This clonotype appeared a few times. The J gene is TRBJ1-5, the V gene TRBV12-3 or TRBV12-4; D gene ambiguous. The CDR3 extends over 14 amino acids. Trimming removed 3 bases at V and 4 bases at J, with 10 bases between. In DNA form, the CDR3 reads TGTGCCAGCAGTTTGATGTTGGGAAATCAGCCCCAGCATTTT. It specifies CASSLMLGNQPQHF.

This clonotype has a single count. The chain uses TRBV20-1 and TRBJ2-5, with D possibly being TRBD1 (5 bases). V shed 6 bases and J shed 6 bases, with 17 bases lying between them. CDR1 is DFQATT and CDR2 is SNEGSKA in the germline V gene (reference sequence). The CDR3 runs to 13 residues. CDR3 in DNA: TGCAGTGCCCACCTAGGCAGGGTGCAGACCCAGTACTTC. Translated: CSAHLGRVQTQYF.

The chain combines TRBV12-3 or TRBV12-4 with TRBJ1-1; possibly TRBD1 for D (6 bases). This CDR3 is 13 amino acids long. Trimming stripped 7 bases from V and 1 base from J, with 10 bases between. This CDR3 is CASIWTENTEAFF. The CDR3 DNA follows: TGTGCCAGCATTTGGACAGAGAACACTGAAGCTTTCTTT.

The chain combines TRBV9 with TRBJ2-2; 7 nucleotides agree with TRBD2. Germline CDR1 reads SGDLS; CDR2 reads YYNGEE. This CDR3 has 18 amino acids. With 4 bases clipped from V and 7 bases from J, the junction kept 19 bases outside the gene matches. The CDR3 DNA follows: TGTGCCAGCAGCTTCGGGACTACCTCGGGATGGAATATCGGGGAGCTGTTTTTT. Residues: CASSFGTTSGWNIGELFF.

CDR3 bases: TGCGCCAGCAGCTTGGCCCGGGCACGCGACACCGGGGAGCTGTTTTTT. Protein product: CASSLARARDTGELFF. The V and J genes are TRBV5-1 and TRBJ2-2; D call uncertain. This CDR3 is 16 amino acids long. The germline V and J ends were trimmed by 0 bases and 3 bases, with 12 bases remaining between them. Germline loops: CDR1 SGHRS, CDR2 YFSETQ.

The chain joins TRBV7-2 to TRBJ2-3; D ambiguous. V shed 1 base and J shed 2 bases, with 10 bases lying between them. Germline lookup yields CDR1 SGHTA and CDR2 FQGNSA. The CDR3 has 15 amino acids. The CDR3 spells CASSLEWRTTDTQYF. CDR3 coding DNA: TGTGCCAGCAGCTTAGAATGGCGGACCACAGATACGCAGTATTTT.

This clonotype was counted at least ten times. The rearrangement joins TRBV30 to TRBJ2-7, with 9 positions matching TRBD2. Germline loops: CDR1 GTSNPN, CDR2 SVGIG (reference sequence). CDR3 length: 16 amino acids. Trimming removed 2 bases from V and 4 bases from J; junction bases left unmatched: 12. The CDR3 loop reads CAWSQSTSGYQYEQYF. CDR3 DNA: TGTGCCTGGAGTCAATCAACTAGCGGGTACCAGTACGAGCAGTACTTC.

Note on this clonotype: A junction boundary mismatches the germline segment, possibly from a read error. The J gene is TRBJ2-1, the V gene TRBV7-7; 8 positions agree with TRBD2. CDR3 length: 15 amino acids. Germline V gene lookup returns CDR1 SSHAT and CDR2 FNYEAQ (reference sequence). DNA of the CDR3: TGTGCTAGCAGCTTAGGGACTAGTCCGTACAATGAGCAGTTCTTC. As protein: CASSLGTSPYNEQFF. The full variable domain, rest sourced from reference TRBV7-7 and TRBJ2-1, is GAGVSQSPRYKVTKRGQDVTLRCDPISSHATLYWYQQALGQGPEFLTYFNYEAQPDKSGLPSDRFSAERPEGSISTLTIQRTEQRDSAMYRCASSLGTSPYNEQFFGPGTRLTVL.

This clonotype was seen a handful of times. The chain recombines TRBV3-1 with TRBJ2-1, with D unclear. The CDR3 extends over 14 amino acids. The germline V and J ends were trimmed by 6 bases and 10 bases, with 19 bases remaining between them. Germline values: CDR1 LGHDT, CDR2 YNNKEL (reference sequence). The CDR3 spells CASSLNAVTWEQFF. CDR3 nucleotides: TGTGCCAGCAGTCTAAATGCGGTAACATGGGAGCAGTTCTTC.

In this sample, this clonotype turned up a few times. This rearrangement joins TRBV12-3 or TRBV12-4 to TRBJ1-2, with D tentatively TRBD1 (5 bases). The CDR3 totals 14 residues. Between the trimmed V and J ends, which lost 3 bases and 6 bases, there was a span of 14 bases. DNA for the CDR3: TGTGCCAGCAGTTTTGGGGCAGGAGGGGATGGCTACACCTTC. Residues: CASSFGAGGDGYTF.